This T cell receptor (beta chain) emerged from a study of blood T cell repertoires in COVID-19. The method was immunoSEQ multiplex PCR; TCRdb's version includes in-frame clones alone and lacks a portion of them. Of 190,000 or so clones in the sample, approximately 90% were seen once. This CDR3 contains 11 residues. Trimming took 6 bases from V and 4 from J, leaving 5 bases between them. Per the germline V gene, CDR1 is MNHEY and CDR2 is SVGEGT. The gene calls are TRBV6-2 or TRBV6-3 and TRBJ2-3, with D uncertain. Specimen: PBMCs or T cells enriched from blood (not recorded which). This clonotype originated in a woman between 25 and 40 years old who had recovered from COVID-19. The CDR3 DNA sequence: TGTGCCAGCAGCCAGCCAGATACGCAGTATTTT. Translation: CASSQPDTQYF.